Included here is one T cell receptor beta chain sequence, with context. Its antigen target is currently unknown. Qualities for individual bases were not recorded, and no much larger clone is one base off. The data were obtained in a study of vaccination effects on CD4 cells after COVID-19 (dated by TCRdb to between 2021 and 2022). About the full investigation: Post-vaccine samples across the study were collected a median of 72 days after the second dose, with a range of 14 to 241. The study compared SARS-CoV-2 spike-specific CD4+ TCR repertoires before and after mRNA vaccination in COVID-19 convalescent patients and infection-naive vaccine recipients. The full study included fewer than eleven COVID-19 convalescent patients and a few SARS-CoV-2-naive healthy vaccine recipients. Cultures from other donors in the study were sequenced using the Oncomine TCR Beta short-read assay on an Illumina iSeq 100.

Summary of the overall study and its limitations: In healthy vaccine recipients, vaccine-induced clones were almost all SARS-CoV-2 mono-reactive, with only 1 of 255 being cross-reactive with common cold coronaviruses. At late post-vaccination timepoints, both infection-induced and vaccine-induced clones showed marked clonal contraction, consistent with waning T cell responses. Limitations of the study were the small number of convalescent patients and the absence of early post-infection timepoints.

Library preparation was by the immunoSEQ multiplex PCR assay. DNA from the cultured and isolated CD4+ T cells underwent TCR beta CDR3 sequencing. On the authors' methods: Non-productive TCR sequences were removed, reads were trimmed to the CDR3 region, and CDR3s of at least 7 amino acids were retained. The MANAFEST web app was used to identify antigen-specific clonotypes by comparing expansion in peptide wells with expansion in reference cultures. Positive clones required FDR<0.05 expansion versus reference and all other wells, odds ratio above 5, and frequency above 0.1% in two replicate wells. Clonotypes significantly expanded in SARS-CoV-2 spike wells and in at least one common cold coronavirus spike condition were defined as cross-reactive. CDR3 similarity was assessed by Levenshtein distance with the stringdist R package, and unrooted trees were built with ape in R 3.6.1. TCRdb retrieved this table from immuneACCESS and kept in-frame rearrangements only. Not all clones are present; in checked studies, unresolved V genes account for under half, and no reason is known for the remainder. D and trimming were read from the DNA, whereas the V and J calls and clone size are those reported in that table. A total of about 81,000 clones appear in this sample, about three quarters of them only once. The ten largest clones represent around 1.1% of the sample.

Inclusive of the bounding cysteine and phenylalanine, the CDR3 is 14 residues long. This entry keeps only the CDR3 DNA: 42 bases, framed from base 1. Between the V and J ends, shortened by 5 bases and 3 bases respectively, the junction contains 11 bases. The germline V gene sets CDR1 to SGHTA and CDR2 to FQGNSA. To identify antigen-specific CD4+ T cell clonotypes by their expansion, the ViraFEST assay first stimulated PBMC with viral peptide pools and then applied TCR sequencing. After around 10 days of culture, CD4+ T cells were isolated with the EasySep CD4+ T cell isolation kit. Participants received two doses of either the BNT162b2 or the mRNA-1273 mRNA SARS-CoV-2 vaccine. The absence of prior SARS-CoV-2 infection in healthy vaccine recipients was confirmed by negative nucleocapsid antibodies before and after vaccination. Over 1.5 million PBMC per well were cultured with 9 to 10 ug/ml peptides in IMDM containing roughly 5% human AB serum, around 9.7 IU/ml IL-2 and gentamicin. On days 3 and 7, half of the culture medium was replaced with fresh IL-2-containing medium. Unless otherwise noted, each peptide stimulation condition was cultured in triplicate wells. PBMC were separated from whole blood using Ficoll-Paque Plus gradient centrifugation and were then either cryopreserved at -140C or used fresh. The overlapping peptide pools covered the spike proteins of SARS-CoV-2 as well as those of the common cold coronaviruses HCoV-NL63, HCoV-OC43 and HCoV-229E. The QIAamp micro DNA kit was used to extract genomic DNA from the cultured CD4+ T cells.

The TCR comes from a human donor who received a COVID-19 vaccine. Sequenced material: CD4+ T cells from PBMCs cultured with HCoV-OC43 spike peptides, taken after COVID-19 vaccination. The cell subset or site label of this sample denotes: HCoV-OC43 spike overlapping peptide pool stimulation. The chain was built from TRBV7-2 and TRBJ1-5; the D gene is possibly TRBD1, with 5 bases matching. The DNA is TGTGCCAGCAGCAGGGCTGGGACCAATCAGCCCCAGCATTTT. This translates into CASSRAGTNQPQHF.